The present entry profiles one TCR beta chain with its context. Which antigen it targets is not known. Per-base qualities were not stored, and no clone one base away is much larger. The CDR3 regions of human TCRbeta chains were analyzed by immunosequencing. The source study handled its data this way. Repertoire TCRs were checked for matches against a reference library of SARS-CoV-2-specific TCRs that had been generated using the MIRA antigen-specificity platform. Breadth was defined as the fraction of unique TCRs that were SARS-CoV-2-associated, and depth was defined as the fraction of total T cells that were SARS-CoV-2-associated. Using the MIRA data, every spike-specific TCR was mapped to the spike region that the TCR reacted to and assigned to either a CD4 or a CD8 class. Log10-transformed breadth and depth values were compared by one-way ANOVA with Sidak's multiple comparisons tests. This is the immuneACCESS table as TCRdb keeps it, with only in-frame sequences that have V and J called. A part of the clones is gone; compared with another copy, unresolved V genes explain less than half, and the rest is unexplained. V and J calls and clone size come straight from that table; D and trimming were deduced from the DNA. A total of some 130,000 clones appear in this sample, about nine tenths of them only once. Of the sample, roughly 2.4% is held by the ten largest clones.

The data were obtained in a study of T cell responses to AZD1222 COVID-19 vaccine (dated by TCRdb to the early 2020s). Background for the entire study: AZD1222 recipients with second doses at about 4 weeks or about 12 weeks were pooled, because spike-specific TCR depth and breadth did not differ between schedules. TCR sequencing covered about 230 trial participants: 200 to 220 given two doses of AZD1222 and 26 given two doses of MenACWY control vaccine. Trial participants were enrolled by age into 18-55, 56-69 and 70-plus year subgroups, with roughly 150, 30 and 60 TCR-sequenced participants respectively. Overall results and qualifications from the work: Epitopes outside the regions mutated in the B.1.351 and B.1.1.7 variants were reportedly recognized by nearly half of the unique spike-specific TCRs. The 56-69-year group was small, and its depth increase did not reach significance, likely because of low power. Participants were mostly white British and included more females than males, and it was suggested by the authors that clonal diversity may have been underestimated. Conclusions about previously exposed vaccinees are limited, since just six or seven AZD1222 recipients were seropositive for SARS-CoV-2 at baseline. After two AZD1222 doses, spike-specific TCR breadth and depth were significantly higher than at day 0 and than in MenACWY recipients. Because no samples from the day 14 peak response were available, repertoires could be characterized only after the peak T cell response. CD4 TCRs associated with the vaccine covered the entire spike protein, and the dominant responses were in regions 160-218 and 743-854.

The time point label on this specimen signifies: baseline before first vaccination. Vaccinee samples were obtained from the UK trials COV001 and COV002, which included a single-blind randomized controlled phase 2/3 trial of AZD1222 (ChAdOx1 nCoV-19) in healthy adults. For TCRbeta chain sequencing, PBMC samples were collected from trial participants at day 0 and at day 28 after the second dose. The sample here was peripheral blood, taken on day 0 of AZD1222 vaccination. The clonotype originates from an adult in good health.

This receptor has the CDR3 CASSLRWTGPPGKLFF. The sequence in DNA is TGTGCCAGCAGTTTACGATGGACAGGTCCTCCGGGGAAACTGTTTTTT. Rearrangement joined TRBV28 to TRBJ1-4, with TRBD1 identical over 7 junction bases. The germline V gene yields MDHEN for CDR1 and SYDVKM for CDR2. Trimming leaves V shorter by 2 bases and J shorter by 11 bases, with the junction holding 14 bases beyond the gene matches. Including cysteine and phenylalanine, the CDR3 has 16 amino acids. CDR3 DNA only is kept here, 48 bases in frame from base 1.